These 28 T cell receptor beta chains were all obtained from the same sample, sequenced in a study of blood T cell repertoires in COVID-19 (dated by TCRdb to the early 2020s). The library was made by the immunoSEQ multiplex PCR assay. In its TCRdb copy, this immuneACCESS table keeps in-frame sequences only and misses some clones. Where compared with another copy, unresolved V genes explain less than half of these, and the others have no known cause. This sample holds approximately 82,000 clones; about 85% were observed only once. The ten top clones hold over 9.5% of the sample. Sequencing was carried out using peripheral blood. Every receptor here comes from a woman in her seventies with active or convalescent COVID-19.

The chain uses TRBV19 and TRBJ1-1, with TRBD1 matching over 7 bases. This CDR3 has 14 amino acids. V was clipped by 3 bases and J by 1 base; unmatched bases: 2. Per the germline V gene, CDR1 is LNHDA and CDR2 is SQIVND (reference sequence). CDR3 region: CASSMGQPNTEAFF. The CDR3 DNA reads TGTGCCAGTAGTATGGGACAGCCGAACACTGAAGCTTTCTTT.

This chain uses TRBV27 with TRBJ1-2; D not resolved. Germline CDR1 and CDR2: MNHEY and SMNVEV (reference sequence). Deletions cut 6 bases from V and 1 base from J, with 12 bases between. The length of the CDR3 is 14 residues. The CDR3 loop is CASRSWGVNYGYTF. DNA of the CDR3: TGTGCCAGCAGATCTTGGGGAGTTAACTATGGCTACACCTTC.

The chain's CDR3 is CASSRRGPGQSNEKLFF. The CDR3 nucleotides read TGCGCCAGCAGCCGGCGGGGTCCGGGACAGTCTAATGAAAAACTGTTTTTT. V and J are TRBV4-3 and TRBJ1-4; 7 nucleotides match TRBD1. V dropped 4 bases and J dropped 3; count of bases not matched to a gene: 11. Germline V gene sequence: CDR1 LGHNA, CDR2 YSLEER. This CDR3 has 17 residues.

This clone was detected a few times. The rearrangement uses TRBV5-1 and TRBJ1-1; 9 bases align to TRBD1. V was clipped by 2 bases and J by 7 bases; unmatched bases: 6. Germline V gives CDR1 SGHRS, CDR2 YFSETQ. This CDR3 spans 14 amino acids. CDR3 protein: CASSLTGGAGEAFF. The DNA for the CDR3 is TGCGCCAGCAGCTTAACAGGGGGCGCGGGTGAAGCTTTCTTT.

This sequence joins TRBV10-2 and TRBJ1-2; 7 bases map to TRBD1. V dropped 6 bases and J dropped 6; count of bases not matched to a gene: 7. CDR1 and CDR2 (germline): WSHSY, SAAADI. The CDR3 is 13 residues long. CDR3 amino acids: CASRRDSYDGYTF. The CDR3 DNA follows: TGCGCCAGCAGACGGGACAGCTACGATGGCTACACCTTC.

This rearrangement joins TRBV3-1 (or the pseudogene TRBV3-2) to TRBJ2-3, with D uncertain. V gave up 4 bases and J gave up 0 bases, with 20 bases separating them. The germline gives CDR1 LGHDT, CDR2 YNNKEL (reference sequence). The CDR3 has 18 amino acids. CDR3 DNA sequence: TGTGCCAGCAGCCGATTCGCGGCGTCCGCTGCTAGCACAGATACGCAGTATTTT. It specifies CASSRFAASAASTDTQYF.

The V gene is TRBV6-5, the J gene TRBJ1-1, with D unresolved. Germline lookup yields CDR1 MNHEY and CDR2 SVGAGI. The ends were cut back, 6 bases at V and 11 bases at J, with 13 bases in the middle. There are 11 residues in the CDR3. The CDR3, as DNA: TGTGCCAGCAGCACCATTTACCGGGCTTTCTTT. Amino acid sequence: CASSTIYRAFF.

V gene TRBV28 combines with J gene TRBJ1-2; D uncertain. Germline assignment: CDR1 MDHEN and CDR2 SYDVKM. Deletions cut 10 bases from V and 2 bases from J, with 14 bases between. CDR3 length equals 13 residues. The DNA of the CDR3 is TGTGCCACTTCGGACGGGAGAAACTATGGCTACACCTTC. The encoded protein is CATSDGRNYGYTF.

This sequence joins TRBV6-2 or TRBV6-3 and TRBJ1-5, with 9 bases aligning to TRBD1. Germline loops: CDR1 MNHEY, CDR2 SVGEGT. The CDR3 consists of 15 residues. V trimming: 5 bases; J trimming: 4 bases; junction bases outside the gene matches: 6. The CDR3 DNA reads TGTGCCAGCAGTCAACAGGGACAGGGAAATCAGCCCCAGCATTTT. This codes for CASSQQGQGNQPQHF.

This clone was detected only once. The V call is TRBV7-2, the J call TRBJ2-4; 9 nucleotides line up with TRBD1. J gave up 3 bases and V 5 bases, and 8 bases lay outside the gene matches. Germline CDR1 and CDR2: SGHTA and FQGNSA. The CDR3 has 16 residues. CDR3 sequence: CASSTWDRVDKNIQYF. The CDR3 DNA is TGTGCCAGCAGCACATGGGACAGGGTCGACAAAAACATTCAGTACTTC.

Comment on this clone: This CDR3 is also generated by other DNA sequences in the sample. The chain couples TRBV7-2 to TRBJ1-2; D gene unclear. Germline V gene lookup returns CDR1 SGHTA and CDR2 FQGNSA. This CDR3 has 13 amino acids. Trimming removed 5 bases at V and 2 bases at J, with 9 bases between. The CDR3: CASSPDKNYGYTF. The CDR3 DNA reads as TGTGCCAGCAGCCCTGACAAAAACTATGGCTACACCTTC.

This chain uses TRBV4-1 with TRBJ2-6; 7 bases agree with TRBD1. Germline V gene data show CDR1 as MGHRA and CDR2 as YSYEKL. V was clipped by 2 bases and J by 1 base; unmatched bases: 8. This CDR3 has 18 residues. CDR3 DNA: TGCGCCAGCAGCCAAAAAGGGGACAGACCATCTGGGGCCAACGTCCTGACTTTC. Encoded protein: CASSQKGDRPSGANVLTF.

The chain's CDR3 is CASSLRTSGYNEQFF. CDR3 DNA: TGTGCCAGCAGCCTCAGGACTAGCGGTTACAATGAGCAGTTCTTC. The chain recombines TRBV3-1 (or the pseudogene TRBV3-2) with TRBJ2-1, with TRBD2 matching 10 bases. Per germline, CDR1 LGHDT and CDR2 YNNKEL (reference sequence). The CDR3 has 15 residues. Germline trimming cut 4 bases from V and 4 bases from J; bases unmatched to any gene: 4.

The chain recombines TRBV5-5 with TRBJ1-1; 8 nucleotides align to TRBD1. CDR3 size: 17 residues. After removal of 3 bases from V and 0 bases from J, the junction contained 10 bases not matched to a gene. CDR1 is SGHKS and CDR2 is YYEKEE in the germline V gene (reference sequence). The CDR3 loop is CASSWTGTGLMNTEAFF. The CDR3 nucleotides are TGTGCCAGCAGCTGGACCGGGACAGGTCTTATGAACACTGAAGCTTTCTTT.

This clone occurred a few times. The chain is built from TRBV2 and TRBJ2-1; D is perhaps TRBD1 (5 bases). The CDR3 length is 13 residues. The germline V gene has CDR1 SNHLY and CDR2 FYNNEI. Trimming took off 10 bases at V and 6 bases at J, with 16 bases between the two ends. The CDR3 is CATQGSTVNEQFF. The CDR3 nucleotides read TGTGCCACCCAGGGATCTACGGTCAATGAGCAGTTCTTC.

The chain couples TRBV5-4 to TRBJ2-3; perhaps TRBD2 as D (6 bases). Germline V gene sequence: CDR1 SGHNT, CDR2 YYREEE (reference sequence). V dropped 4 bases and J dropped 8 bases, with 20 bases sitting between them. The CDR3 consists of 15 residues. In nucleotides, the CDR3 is TGTGCCAGCAGCCGGAGGGCGGACCCGGGCGGTACGCAGTATTTT. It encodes CASSRRADPGGTQYF.

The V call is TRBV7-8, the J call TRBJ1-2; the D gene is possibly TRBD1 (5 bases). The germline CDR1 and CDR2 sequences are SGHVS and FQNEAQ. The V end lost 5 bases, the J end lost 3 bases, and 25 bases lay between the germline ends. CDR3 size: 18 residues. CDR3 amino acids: CASSLSGFPGREDYGYTF. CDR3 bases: TGTGCCAGCAGCCTTAGCGGTTTCCCCGGCAGGGAGGACTATGGCTACACCTTC.

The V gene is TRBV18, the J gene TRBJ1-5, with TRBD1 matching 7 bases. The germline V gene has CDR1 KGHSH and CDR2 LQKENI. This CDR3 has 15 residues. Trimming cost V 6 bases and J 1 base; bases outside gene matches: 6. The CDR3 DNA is TGTGCCAGCTCTCCCGGACAGGCCAGCAATCAGCCCCAGCATTTT. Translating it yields CASSPGQASNQPQHF.

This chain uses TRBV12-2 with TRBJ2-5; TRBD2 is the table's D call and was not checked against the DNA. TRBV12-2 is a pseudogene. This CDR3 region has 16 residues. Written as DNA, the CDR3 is TGTGCAAGTCGCTTAGCTTGGTCTCGGGTTCAAGAGACCCAGTACTTC. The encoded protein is CASRLAWSRVQETQYF.

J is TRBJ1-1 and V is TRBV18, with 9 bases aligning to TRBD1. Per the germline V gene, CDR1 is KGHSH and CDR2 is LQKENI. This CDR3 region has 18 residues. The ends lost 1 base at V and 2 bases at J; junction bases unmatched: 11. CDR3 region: CASSPQQGAPTSNTEAFF. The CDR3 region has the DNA TGTGCCAGCTCACCACAACAGGGGGCCCCTACCTCCAACACTGAAGCTTTCTTT.

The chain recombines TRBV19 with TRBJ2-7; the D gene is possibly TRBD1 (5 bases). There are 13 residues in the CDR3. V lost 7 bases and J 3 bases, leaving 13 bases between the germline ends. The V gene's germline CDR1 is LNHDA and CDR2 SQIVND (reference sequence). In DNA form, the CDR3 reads TGTGCCAGTAAGGATACAGGAAGCTACGAGCAGTACTTC. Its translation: CASKDTGSYEQYF. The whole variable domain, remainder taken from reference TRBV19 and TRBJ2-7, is DGGITQSPKYLFRKEGQNVTLSCEQNLNHDAMYWYRQDPGQGLRLIYYSQIVNDFQKGDIAEGYSVSREKKESFPLTVTSAQKNPTAFYLCASKDTGSYEQYFGPGTRLTVT.

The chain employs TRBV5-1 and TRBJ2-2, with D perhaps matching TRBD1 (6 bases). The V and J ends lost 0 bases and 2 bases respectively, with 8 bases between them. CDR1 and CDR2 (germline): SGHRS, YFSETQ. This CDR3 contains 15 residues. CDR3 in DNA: TGCGCCAGCAGCTTGGGGACAGACAACACCGGGGAGCTGTTTTTT. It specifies CASSLGTDNTGELFF.

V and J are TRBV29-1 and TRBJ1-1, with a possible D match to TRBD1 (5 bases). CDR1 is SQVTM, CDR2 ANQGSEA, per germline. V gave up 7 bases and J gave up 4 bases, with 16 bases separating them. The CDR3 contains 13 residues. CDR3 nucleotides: TGCAGCGGCCAGGGAGGCCAGGGCACTGAAGCTTTCTTT. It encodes CSGQGGQGTEAFF.

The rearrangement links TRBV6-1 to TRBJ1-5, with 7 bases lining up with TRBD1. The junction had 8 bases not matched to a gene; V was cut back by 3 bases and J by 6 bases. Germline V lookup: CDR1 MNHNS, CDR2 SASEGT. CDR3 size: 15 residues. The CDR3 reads CASSELTGVVQPQHF. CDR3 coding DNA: TGTGCCAGCAGTGAGTTAACAGGGGTTGTTCAGCCCCAGCATTTT.

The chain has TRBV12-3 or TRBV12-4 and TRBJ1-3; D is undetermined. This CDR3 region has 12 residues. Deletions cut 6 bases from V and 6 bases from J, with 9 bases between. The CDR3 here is CASSLRPNTIYF. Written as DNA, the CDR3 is TGTGCCAGCAGCCTGCGCCCAAACACCATATATTTT.

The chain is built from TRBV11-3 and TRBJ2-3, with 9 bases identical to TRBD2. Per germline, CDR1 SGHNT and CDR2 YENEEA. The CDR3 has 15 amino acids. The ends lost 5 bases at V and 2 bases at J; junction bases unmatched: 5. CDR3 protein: CASSTSGSYTDTQYF. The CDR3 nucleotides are TGTGCCAGCAGCACTAGCGGGTCTTACACAGATACGCAGTATTTT.

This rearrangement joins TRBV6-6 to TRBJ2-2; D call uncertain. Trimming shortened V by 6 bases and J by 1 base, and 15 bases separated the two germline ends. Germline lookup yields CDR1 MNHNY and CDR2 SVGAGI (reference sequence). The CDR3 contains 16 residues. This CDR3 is CASSPPGSGNTGELFF. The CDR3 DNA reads TGTGCCAGCAGCCCTCCGGGTTCGGGGAACACCGGGGAGCTGTTTTTT.

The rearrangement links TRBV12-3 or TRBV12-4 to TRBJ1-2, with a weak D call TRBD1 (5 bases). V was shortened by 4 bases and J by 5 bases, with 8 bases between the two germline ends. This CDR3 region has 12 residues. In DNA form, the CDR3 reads TGTGCCAGCAGTTCAGGGCTGTATGGCTACACCTTC. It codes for CASSSGLYGYTF.